The rows below give T cell receptor beta chains drawn from one sample of a study of technical replicates of blood from several donors. Some clones are missing from TCRdb's copy, which holds only in-frame ones; the method was immunoSEQ multiplex PCR. Found here are 75,000 to 80,000 clones, under 95% of them singletons; the top ten hold under 0.5%. Sequenced input: T cells isolated from PBMCs. The receptors shown here come from a human donor in good health. The CDR3 runs from the conserved cysteine through the conserved F or W. A D gene is named only where the DNA matches it firmly. Rows may omit the clone size; those that give it use once, few, many or a size class.

V gene: TRBV9; D gene: -; J gene: TRBJ2-5; clone size: -; CDR3 DNA: TGTGCCAGCAGCGTAGCAGGCCAAGAGACCCAGTACTTC; CDR3 protein: CASSVAGQETQYF
V gene: TRBV6-6; D gene: -; J gene: TRBJ2-1; clone size: once; CDR3 DNA: TGTGCCAGCAGGTACACCCCCCGGGGAGGAAATACTGAGCAGTTCTTC; CDR3 protein: CASRYTPRGGNTEQFF
V gene: TRBV6-1; D gene: -; J gene: TRBJ2-1; clone size: -; CDR3 DNA: TGTGCCAGCAGTTCTAACCCCCTCCAGTTCTTC; CDR3 protein: CASSSNPLQFF
V gene: TRBV4-3; D gene: -; J gene: TRBJ1-3; clone size: once; CDR3 DNA: TGCGCCAGCAGCCAAGAAGGGAGGCAGTCCGGAAACACCATATATTTT; CDR3 protein: CASSQEGRQSGNTIYF
V gene: TRBV12-5; D gene: -; J gene: TRBJ2-2; clone size: -; CDR3 DNA: TGTGCTAGTGGTAGGGGACTCAGAAACACCGGGGAGCTGTTTTTT; CDR3 protein: CASGRGLRNTGELFF
V gene: TRBV4-1; D gene: -; J gene: TRBJ2-6; clone size: -; CDR3 DNA: TGCGCCAGCAGCCAAGGACATAACTCTGGGGCCAACGTCCTGACTTTC; CDR3 protein: CASSQGHNSGANVLTF
V gene: TRBV20-1; D gene: -; J gene: TRBJ2-7; clone size: -; CDR3 DNA: TGCAGTGCTAGAGATCAGGCCGAGCAGTACTTC; CDR3 protein: CSARDQAEQYF
V gene: TRBV6-1; D gene: -; J gene: TRBJ1-5; clone size: -; CDR3 DNA: TGTGCCAGCAGTTTCCCGGGACTGAGCAATCAGCCCCAGCATTTT; CDR3 protein: CASSFPGLSNQPQHF
V gene: TRBV5-4; D gene: -; J gene: TRBJ1-2; clone size: once; CDR3 DNA: TGTGCCAGCAGCTTGGTGTGGCAGGATTATGGCTACACCTTC; CDR3 protein: CASSLVWQDYGYTF
V gene: TRBV18; D gene: TRBD1; J gene: TRBJ1-5; clone size: -; CDR3 DNA: TGTGCCAGCTCACCCGGGACAGGGGGCTATAGCAATCAGCCCCAGCATTTT; CDR3 protein: CASSPGTGGYSNQPQHF
V gene: TRBV2; D gene: TRBD1; J gene: TRBJ1-4; clone size: -; CDR3 DNA: TGTGCCACCCGGGACAGGGACGAAAAACTGTTTTTT; CDR3 protein: CATRDRDEKLFF